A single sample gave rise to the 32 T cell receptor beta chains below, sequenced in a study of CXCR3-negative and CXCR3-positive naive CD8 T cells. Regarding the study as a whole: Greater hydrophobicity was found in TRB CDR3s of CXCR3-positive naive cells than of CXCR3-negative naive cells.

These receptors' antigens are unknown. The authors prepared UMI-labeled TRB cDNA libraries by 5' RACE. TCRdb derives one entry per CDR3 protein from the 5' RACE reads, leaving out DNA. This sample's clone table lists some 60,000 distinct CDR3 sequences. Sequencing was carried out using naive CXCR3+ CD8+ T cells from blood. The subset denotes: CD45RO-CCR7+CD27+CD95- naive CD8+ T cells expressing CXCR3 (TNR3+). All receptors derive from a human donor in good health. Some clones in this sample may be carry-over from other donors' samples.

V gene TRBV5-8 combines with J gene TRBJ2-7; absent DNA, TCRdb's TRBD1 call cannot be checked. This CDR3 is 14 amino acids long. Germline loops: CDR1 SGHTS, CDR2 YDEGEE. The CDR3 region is CASSPVLGPNEQYF.

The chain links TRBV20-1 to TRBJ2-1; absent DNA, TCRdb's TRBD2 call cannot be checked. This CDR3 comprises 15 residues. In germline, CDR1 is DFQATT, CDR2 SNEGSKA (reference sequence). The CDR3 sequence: CSAAVGTSGYNEQFF.

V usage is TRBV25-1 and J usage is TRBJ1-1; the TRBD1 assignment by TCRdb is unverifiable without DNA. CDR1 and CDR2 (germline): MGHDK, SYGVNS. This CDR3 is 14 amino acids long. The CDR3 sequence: CASTGAGASSEAFF.

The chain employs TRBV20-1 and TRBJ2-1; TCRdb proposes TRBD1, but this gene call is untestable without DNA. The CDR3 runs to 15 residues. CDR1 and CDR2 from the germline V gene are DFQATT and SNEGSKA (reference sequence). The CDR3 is CSARHDRVSYNEQFF.

The CDR3 here is CATSDFGPWGTGELFF. The genes are TRBV24-1 and TRBJ2-2; TCRdb selects TRBD1, and the lack of DNA leaves this call unchecked. This CDR3 contains 16 residues. Germline CDR1 and CDR2: KGHDR and SFDVKD.

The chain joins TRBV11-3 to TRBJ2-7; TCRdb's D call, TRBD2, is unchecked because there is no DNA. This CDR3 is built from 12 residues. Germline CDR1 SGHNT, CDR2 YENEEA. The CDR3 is CASSLEVAEQYF.

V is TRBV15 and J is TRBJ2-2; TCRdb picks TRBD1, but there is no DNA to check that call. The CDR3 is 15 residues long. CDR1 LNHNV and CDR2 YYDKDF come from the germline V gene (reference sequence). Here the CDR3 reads CATSLRGGSPGELFF.

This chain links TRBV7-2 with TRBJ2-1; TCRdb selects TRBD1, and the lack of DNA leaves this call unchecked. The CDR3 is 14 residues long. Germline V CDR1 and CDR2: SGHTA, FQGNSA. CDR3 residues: CASSFSGGAGEQFF.

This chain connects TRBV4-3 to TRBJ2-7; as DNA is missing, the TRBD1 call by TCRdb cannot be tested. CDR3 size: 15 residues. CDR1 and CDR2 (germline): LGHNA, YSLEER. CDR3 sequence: CASSQVRVTQLEQYF.

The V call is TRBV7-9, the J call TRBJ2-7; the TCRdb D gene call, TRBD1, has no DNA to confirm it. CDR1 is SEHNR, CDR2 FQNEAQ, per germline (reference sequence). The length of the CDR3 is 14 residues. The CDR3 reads CASSSLGVAYEQYF.

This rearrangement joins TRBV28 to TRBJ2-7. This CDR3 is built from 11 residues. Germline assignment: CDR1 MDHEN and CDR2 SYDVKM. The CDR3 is CASSTLYEQYF. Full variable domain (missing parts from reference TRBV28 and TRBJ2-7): DVKVTQSSRYLVKRTGEKVFLECVQDMDHENMFWYRQDPGLGLRLIYFSYDVKMKEKGDIPEGYSVSREKKERFSLILESASTNQTSMYLCASSTLYEQYFGPGTRLTVT.

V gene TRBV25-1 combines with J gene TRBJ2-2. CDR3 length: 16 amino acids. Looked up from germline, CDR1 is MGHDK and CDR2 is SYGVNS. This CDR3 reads CASSDLETPNTGELFF.

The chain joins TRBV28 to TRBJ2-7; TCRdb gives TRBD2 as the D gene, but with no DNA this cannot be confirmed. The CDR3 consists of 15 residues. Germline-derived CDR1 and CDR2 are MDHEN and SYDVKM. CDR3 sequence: CASSFSGSGDYEQYF.

CDR3 sequence: CASSQGVDDTEAFF. J is TRBJ1-1 and V is TRBV7-8. Germline V gives CDR1 SGHVS, CDR2 FQNEAQ. The CDR3 has 14 residues.

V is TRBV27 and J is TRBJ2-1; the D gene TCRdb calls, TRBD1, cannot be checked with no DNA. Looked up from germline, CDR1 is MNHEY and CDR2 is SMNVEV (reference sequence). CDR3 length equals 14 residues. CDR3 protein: CASSPRGSYNEQFF.

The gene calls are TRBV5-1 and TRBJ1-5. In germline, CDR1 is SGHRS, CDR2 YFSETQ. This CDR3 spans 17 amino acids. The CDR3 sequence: CASSFKGRKVVHQPQHF.

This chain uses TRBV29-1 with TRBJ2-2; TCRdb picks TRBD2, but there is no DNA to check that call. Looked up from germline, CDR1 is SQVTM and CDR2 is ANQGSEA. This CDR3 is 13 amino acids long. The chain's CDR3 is CSVGAGAAGELFF.

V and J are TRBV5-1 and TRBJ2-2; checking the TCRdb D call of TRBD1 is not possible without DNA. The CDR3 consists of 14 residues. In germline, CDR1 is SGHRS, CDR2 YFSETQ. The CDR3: CASSLITPPGELFF.

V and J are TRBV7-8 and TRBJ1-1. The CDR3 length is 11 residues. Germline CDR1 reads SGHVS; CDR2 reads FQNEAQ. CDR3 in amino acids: CASSHGTEAFF.

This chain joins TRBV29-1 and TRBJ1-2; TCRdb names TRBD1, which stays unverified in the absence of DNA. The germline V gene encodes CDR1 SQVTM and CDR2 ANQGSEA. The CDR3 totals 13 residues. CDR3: CSVWTGGRVGYTF.

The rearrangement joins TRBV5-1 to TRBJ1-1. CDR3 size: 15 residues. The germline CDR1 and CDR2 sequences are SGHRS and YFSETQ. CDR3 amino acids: CASSLVSGFETEAFF.

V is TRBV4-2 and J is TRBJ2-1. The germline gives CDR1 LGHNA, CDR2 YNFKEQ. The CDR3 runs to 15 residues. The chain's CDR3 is CASSQTASSYNEQFF.

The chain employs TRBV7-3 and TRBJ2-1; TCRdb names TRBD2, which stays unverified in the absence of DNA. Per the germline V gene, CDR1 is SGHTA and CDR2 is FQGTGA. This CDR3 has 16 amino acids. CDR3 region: CASSSPGTSVYNEQFF.

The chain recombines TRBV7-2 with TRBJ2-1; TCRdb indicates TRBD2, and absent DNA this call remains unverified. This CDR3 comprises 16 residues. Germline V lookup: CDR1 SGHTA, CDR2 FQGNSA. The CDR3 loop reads CASSSPIGGRPNEQFF.

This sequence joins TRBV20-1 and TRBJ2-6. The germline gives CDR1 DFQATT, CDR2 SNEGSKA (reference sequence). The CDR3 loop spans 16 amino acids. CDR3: CSARVDGVIGANVLTF.

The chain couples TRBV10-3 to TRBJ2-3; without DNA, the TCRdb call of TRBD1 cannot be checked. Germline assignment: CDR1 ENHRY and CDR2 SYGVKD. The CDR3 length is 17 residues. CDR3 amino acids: CAISEGPARSGTGTQYF.

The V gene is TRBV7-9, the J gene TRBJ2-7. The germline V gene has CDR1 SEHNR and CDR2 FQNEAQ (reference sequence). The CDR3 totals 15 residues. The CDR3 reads CASSLLSEGPYEQYF.

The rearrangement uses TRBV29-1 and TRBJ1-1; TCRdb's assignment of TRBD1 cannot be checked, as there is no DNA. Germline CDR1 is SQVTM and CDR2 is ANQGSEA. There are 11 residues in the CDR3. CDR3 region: CAINPGGGGFF.

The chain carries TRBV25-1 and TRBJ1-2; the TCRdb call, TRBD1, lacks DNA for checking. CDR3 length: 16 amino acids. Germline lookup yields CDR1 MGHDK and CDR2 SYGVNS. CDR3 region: CASSELGTGGEYGYTF.

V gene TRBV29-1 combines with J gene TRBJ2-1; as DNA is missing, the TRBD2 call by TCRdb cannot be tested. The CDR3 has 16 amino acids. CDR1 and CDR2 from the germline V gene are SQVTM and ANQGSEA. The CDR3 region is CSVEEPLRSSYNEQFF.

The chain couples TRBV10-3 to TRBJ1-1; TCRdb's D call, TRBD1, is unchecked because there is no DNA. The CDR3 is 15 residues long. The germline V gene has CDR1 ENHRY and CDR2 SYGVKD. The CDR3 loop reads CAISRQDRMNTEAFF.

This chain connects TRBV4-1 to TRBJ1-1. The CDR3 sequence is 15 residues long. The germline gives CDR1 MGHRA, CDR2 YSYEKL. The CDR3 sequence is CASSQDLGTSTEAFF.